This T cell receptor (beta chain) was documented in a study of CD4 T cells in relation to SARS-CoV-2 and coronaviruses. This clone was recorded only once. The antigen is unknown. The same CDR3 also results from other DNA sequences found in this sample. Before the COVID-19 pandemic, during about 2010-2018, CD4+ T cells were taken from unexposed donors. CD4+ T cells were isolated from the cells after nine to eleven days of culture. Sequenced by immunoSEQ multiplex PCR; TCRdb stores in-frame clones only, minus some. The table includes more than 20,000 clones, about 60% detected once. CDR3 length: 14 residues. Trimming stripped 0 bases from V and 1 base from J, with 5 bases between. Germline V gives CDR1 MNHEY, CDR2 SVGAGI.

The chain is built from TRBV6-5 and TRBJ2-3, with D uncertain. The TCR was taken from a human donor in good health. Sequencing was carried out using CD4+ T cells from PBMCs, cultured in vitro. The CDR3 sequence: CASSYSRGTDTQYF. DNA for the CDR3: TGTGCCAGCAGTTACTCTAGGGGCACAGATACGCAGTATTTT.